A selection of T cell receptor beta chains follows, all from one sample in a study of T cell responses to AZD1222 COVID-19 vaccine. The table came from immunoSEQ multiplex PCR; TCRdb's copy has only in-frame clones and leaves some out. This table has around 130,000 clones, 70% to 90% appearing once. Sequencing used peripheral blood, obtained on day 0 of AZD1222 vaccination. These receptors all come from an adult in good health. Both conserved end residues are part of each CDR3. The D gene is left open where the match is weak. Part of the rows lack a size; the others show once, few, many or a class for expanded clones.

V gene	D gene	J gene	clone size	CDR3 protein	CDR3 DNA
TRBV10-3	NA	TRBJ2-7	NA	CAISAPGSFYEQYF	TGTGCCATCAGTGCGCCTGGGAGTTTCTACGAGCAGTACTTC
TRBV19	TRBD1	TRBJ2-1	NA	CASNTGDTSSYNEQFF	TGTGCCAGTAACACAGGGGACACAAGCTCCTACAATGAGCAGTTCTTC
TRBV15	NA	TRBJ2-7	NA	CATSRGSAGSYEQYF	TGTGCCACCAGCAGAGGATCGGCGGGGTCCTACGAGCAGTACTTC
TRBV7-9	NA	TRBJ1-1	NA	CASSFTEAFF	TGTGCCAGCAGCTTCACTGAAGCTTTCTTT
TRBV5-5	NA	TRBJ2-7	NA	CASSFTGVSYEQYF	TGTGCCAGCAGCTTTACAGGAGTCTCCTACGAGCAGTACTTC
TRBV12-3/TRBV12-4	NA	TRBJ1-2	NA	CASSTGHYGYTF	TGTGCCAGCAGCACAGGTCACTATGGCTACACCTTC
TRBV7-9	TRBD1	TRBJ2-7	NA	CASSQIVTGGAEQYF	TGTGCCAGCAGCCAAATTGTAACAGGGGGCGCCGAGCAGTACTTC
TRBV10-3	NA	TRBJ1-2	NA	CAIRETAAIYGYTF	TGTGCCATCAGGGAGACAGCTGCTATCTATGGCTACACCTTC
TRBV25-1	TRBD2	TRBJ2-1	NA	CASSVTTSGPNNEQFF	TGTGCCAGCAGTGTTACGACTAGCGGGCCAAACAATGAGCAGTTCTTC
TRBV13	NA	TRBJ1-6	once	CASSLGQGRSPLHF	TGTGCCAGCAGCTTAGGGCAGGGGAGGTCACCCCTCCACTTT
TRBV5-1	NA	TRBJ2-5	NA	CASSLLTGTQETQYF	TGCGCCAGCAGCCTTTTAACCGGGACACAAGAGACCCAGTACTTC
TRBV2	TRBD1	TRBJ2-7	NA	CASKPGQASSYEQYF	TGTGCCAGCAAACCGGGACAGGCTAGCTCCTACGAGCAGTACTTC
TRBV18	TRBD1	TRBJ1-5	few	CASSPRRTGDGNQPQHF	TGTGCCAGCTCACCACGTAGGACAGGGGACGGGAATCAGCCCCAGCATTTT
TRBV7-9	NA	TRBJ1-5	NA	CAAGGSYVNQPQHF	TGTGCCGCCGGTGGCTCTTACGTAAATCAGCCCCAGCATTTT
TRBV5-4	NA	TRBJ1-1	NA	CASSLDRLNTEAFF	TGTGCCAGCAGCTTGGACAGACTGAACACTGAAGCTTTCTTT
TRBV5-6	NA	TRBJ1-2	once	CASSLLPSPTTNYGYTF	TGTGCCAGCAGCTTGCTACCGAGCCCGACCACTAACTATGGCTACACCTTC
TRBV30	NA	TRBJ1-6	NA	CAWSPVRRGAYSPLHF	TGTGCCTGGAGCCCAGTACGCAGGGGCGCCTATTCACCCCTCCACTTT
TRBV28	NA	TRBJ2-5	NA	CASSYWETQYF	TGTGCCAGCAGTTATTGGGAGACCCAGTACTTC
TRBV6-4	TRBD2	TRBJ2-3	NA	CASSESTSGGDTQYF	TGTGCCAGCAGTGAATCGACTAGCGGGGGAGATACGCAGTATTTT
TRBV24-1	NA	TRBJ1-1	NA	CATSEGDTEAFF	TGTGCCACCAGTGAAGGGGACACTGAAGCTTTCTTT
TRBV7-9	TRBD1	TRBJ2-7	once	CASSNRDRVDEQYF	TGTGCCAGCAGCAACCGGGACAGGGTGGACGAGCAGTACTTC
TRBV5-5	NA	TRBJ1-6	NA	CASNFYGPLHF	TGTGCCAGCAACTTCTACGGCCCCCTCCACTTT
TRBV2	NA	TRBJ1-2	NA	CASSERQGSYGYTF	TGTGCCAGCAGTGAACGGCAGGGAAGCTATGGCTACACCTTC
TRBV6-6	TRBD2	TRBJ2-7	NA	CASSYPTSGKFYEQYF	TGTGCCAGCAGTTACCCGACTAGCGGGAAGTTCTACGAGCAGTACTTC
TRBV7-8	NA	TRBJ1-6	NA	CASSLGRAGSYNSPLHF	TGTGCCAGCAGCTTAGGGCGGGCAGGTTCCTATAATTCACCCCTCCACTTT
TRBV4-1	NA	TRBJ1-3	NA	CASSHSTGLSSGNTIYF	TGCGCCAGCAGCCACTCGACAGGCCTTTCCTCTGGAAACACCATATATTTT